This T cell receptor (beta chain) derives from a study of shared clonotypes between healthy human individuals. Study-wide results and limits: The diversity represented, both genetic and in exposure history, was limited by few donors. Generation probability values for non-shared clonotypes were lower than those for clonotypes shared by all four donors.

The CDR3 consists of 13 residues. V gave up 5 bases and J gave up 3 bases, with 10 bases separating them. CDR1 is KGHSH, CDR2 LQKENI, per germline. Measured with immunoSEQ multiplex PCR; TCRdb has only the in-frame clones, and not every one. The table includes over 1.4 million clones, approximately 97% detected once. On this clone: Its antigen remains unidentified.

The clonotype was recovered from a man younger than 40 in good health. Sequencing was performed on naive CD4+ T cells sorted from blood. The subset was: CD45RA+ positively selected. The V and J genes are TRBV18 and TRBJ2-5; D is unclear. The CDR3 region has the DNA TGTGCCAGCTCATTGAGTTTGGAAGAGACCCAGTACTTC. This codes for CASSLSLEETQYF. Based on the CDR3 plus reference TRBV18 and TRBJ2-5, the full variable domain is NAGVMQNPRHLVRRRGQEARLRCSPMKGHSHVYWYRQLPEEGLKFMVYLQKENIIDESGMPKERFSAEFPKEGPSILRIQQVVRGDSAAYFCASSLSLEETQYFGPGTRLLVL.